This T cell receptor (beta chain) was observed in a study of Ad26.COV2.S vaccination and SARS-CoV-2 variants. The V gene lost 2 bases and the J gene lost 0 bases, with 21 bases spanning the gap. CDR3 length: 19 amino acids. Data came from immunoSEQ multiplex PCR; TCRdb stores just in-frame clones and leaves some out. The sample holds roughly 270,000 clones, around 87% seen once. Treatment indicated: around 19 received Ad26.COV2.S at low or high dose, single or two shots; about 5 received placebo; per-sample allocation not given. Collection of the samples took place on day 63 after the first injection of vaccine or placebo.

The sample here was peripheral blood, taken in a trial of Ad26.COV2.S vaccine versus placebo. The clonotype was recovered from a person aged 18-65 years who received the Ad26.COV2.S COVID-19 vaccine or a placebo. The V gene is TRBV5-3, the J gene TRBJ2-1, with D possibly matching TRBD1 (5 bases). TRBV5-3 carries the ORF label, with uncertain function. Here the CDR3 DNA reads TGTGCCAGAAGCTTCCATCGATTTCTGGGGCCTAGCTCCTACAATGAGCAGTTCTTC. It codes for CARSFHRFLGPSSYNEQFF.